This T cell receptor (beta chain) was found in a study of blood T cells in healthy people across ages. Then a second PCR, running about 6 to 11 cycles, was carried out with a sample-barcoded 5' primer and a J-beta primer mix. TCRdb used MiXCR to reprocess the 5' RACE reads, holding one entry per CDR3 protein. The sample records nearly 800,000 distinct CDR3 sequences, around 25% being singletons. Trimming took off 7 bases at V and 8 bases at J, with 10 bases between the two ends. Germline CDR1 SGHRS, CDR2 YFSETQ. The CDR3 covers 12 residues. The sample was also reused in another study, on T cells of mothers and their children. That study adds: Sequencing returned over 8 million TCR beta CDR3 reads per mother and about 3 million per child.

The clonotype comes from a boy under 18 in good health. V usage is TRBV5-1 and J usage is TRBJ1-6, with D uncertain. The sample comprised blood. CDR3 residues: CASRALDSPLHF. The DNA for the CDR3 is TGCGCCAGCCGGGCTTTGGATTCACCCCTCCACTTT.